This T cell receptor beta chain is drawn from a study of blood T cell repertoires in COVID-19 (TCRdb year 2020). Regarding the research as a whole: Collaborator samples came from the United States, Italy and Spain and covered acute and convalescent phases of COVID-19. The prospective study material was composed of cDNA or gDNA derived from T cells, B-cell-depleted T cells, or PBMCs. The dataset comprised deeply sampled blood TCRbeta repertoires from subjects exposed to, actively infected with, or recovered from COVID-19. The repertoires were released in a freely available public database meant as a resource for research on the immune response to SARS-CoV-2. The samples were drawn from two sources: the first 160 participants of the ongoing ImmuneRACE study, and over 1,000 subjects contributed by 6 global collaborators. Sample metadata almost always included a de-identified subject ID, COVID-19 status, age in years and sex. Where available, HLA class I and class II types were taken from metadata supplied by the sample provider and were not determined by assay-based typing. General conclusions and limits of the study: The amount of clinical and demographic metadata varied by source and participant and was provided uncurated.

This clone occurred a few times. No cognate antigen has been identified for it. Qualities for individual bases were not recorded, and no much larger clone is one base off. In the prospective study, participants were about 18 to 100 years old, resided in about two dozen geographic areas of the United States, and were enrolled through a virtual design. Cohort assignment in the prospective study relied on participant-reported clinical history from a screening survey and a study questionnaire. Exposed participants were defined as having been in contact with someone with a PCR-confirmed or clinician-diagnosed COVID-19 case within 2 weeks of study entry. In the prospective study, whole blood, serum and a nasopharyngeal or oropharyngeal swab were collected from each participant by mobile phlebotomists. Prospective study participants could optionally give additional blood draws and questionnaires over an approximately 2-month period. Prospective study blood samples were shipped either frozen or at room temperature before DNA extraction.

TCRbeta CDR3 regions were amplified from genomic DNA using the immunoSEQ Assay, a bias-controlled multiplex PCR. The authors' pipeline ran thus. Nucleated cell counts per sample were estimated from amplification of reference gene primers within the assay. To quantify the absolute abundance of each unique TCRbeta CDR3 rearrangement, sequence reads were collapsed and filtered. For each sample, productive Simpson clonality was calculated by taking the square root of Simpson's diversity index across productive rearrangements. TCRdb provides this immuneACCESS table in a form limited to in-frame rearrangements. Some clones are lacking; in checked studies, under half of them reflect an unresolved V gene, and why the rest are absent is not known. V, J and clone size derive from that table, while D and trimming were established from the DNA sequence. The sample table contains roughly 250,000 clones; only one count was recorded for about four fifths of them. The ten largest clones capture approximately 4% of the sample.

Reading the germline V gene gives CDR1 MDHEN and CDR2 SYDVKM. V is pruned by 0 bases and J by 5 bases, leaving 5 bases of the junction without a gene match. The CDR3 holds 15 amino acids from the cysteine to the phenylalanine. The retained sequence is limited to the CDR3, 45 bases, with the frame set at the first base. The sequenced sample was PBMCs or T cells enriched from blood (not recorded which). The sequence is built from TRBV28 and TRBJ2-3, with 7 bases aligning to TRBD2. The TCR sequence derives from a woman aged 35 to 49 who had been exposed to COVID-19. CDR3 loop: CASSLWGREGDTQYF. The DNA sequence is given as TGTGCCAGCAGTTTATGGGGCAGGGAGGGAGATACGCAGTATTTT.